This T cell receptor (beta chain) came from a study of beta chain features in type 1 diabetes. The overall study: The study examined about 100 million sorted cells across all samples. Study results and caveats: These data did not resolve whether HLA type affects TCRB rearrangement.

CD4+ naive, central memory, regulatory and stem cell-like memory cells were sorted via CD45RO/CCR7/CD25/CD127/CD95/CD27. About this clone itself: Its antigen remains unidentified.

The isolated RNA, all of it, was reverse transcribed, so expressed TCRB transcripts were what got sequenced. The method was immunoSEQ multiplex PCR; TCRdb's version includes in-frame clones alone and lacks a portion of them. The table has 200,000 to 300,000 clones, about 30% seen once. Germline CDR1 is SGHDT and CDR2 is YYEEEE. The length of the CDR3 is 14 residues. V was trimmed by 4 bases and J by 0 bases, leaving 10 bases between them. What was sequenced was central memory CD4+ T cells from blood. This TCR came from a man aged 30-40 years in good health. The chain couples TRBV5-6 to TRBJ1-2; TRBD1 is a possible D gene (5 bases). CDR3 in DNA: TGTGCCAGCAGCGGGGCAGGATCTAACTATGGCTACACCTTC. This encodes CASSGAGSNYGYTF.